A single sample gave rise to the 18 T cell receptor beta chains below, sequenced in a study of Tregs in tolerant kidney transplant recipients. Sequencing was performed with immunoSEQ multiplex PCR; in TCRdb, only in-frame clones are kept and a portion is missing. The repertoire has around 50,000 clones, over 70% of them found once; the top ten carry roughly 5.2%. The sample was CD4+ T cells from blood. These receptors were taken from a human donor in good health.

V is TRBV7-8 and J is TRBJ2-7; perhaps TRBD2 as D (5 bases). Germline CDR1 and CDR2: SGHVS and FQNEAQ. Trimming cost V 1 base and J 1 base, with 17 bases left between them. CDR3 size: 17 residues. CDR3: CASSLVGDIHPSYEQYF. In nucleotides, the CDR3 is TGTGCCAGCAGCTTAGTGGGAGACATCCACCCTTCCTACGAGCAGTACTTC.

V and J are TRBV7-2 and TRBJ2-3; D is unclear. This CDR3 has 13 amino acids. V was clipped by 3 bases and J by 1 base, with 5 bases between them. Germline V CDR1 and CDR2: SGHTA, FQGNSA. The DNA of the CDR3 is TGTGCCAGCAGCTTGAGGCGCACAGATACGCAGTATTTT. Its translation is CASSLRRTDTQYF. The full variable domain, completed using reference TRBV7-2 and TRBJ2-3, is GAGVSQSPSNKVTEKGKDVELRCDPISGHTALYWYRQSLGQGLEFLIYFQGNSAPDKSGLPSDRFSAERTGGSVSTLTIQRTQQEDSAVYLCASSLRRTDTQYFGPGTRLTVL.

This clone was seen more than once but under ten times. V is TRBV4-3 and J is TRBJ1-3, with D perhaps matching TRBD1 (6 bases). CDR1 and CDR2 (germline): LGHNA, YSLEER. The CDR3 totals 18 residues. V shed 1 base and J shed 0 bases, with 16 bases lying between them. CDR3 protein: CASSQVRVGHFSGNTIYF. Written as DNA, the CDR3 is TGCGCCAGCAGCCAAGTACGAGTGGGACACTTCTCTGGAAACACCATATATTTT.

This sequence joins TRBV13 and TRBJ1-5; D might be TRBD1 (5 bases). The germline CDR1 and CDR2 sequences are PRHDT and FYEKMQ (reference sequence). The ends were cut back, 3 bases at V and 5 bases at J, with 8 bases in the middle. The CDR3 extends over 13 amino acids. This chain's CDR3 is CASSFTGYQPQHF. CDR3 DNA sequence: TGTGCCAGCAGCTTTACAGGATATCAGCCCCAGCATTTT.

The genes are TRBV11-3 and TRBJ2-7; D is uncertain. The CDR3 is 11 amino acids. Germline CDR1 reads SGHNT; CDR2 reads YENEEA. Trimming took 2 bases from V and 3 from J, leaving 2 bases between them. This chain's CDR3 is CASSLNYEQYF. CDR3 bases: TGTGCCAGCAGCTTAAACTACGAGCAGTACTTC. The full variable domain, with the rest looked up from reference TRBV11-3 and TRBJ2-7, is EAGVVQSPRYKIIEKKQPVAFWCNPISGHNTLYWYLQNLGQGPELLIRYENEEAVDDSQLPKDRFSAERLKGVDSTLKIQPAELGDSAVYLCASSLNYEQYFGPGTRLTVT.

The chain employs TRBV19 and TRBJ1-1, with D possibly being TRBD1 (6 bases). The CDR3 runs to 16 residues. Trimming stripped 4 bases from V and 3 bases from J, with 18 bases between. Germline CDR1 reads LNHDA; CDR2 reads SQIVND (reference sequence). The DNA for the CDR3 is TGTGCCAGTAGTACCCCCCGGGGGGCGCCGGACACTGAAGCTTTCTTT. Translated, it gives CASSTPRGAPDTEAFF. The whole variable domain, remainder taken from reference TRBV19 and TRBJ1-1, is DGGITQSPKYLFRKEGQNVTLSCEQNLNHDAMYWYRQDPGQGLRLIYYSQIVNDFQKGDIAEGYSVSREKKESFPLTVTSAQKNPTAFYLCASSTPRGAPDTEAFFGQGTRLTVV.

The V gene is TRBV5-1, the J gene TRBJ2-1; TRBD2 aligns across 8 bases. Per the germline V gene, CDR1 is SGHRS and CDR2 is YFSETQ. The CDR3 runs 15 residues. V was pared by 2 bases and J by 5 bases, with 6 bases of the junction left unmatched. CDR3 protein: CASSFRRGEHNEQFF. The CDR3 nucleotides are TGCGCCAGCAGCTTCCGGCGGGGGGAGCACAATGAGCAGTTCTTC.

The CDR3 spells CASGFVAGITGELFF. In DNA, the CDR3 is TGTGCTAGTGGTTTCGTAGCGGGGATCACCGGGGAGCTGTTTTTT. V and J are TRBV12-5 and TRBJ2-2; 8 nucleotides agree with TRBD2. Losses at the gene ends were 3 bases for V and 4 bases for J; bases not matched to a gene: 4. Germline CDR1 reads LGHNT; CDR2 reads FRNRAP. CDR3 size: 15 residues.

This chain's CDR3 is CASSLGGGRPNEQFF. The DNA of the CDR3 is TGTGCCAGCAGCTTAGGAGGGGGGCGCCCCAATGAGCAGTTCTTC. The genes are TRBV7-9 and TRBJ2-1, with D possibly being TRBD1 or TRBD2 (6 bases each). Deletions cut 1 base from V and 6 bases from J, with 13 bases between. The CDR3 length is 15 residues. In germline, CDR1 is SEHNR, CDR2 FQNEAQ (reference sequence).

The V gene is TRBV12-2, the J gene TRBJ2-7; the D segment call TRBD2 is taken from the table without a DNA check. TRBV12-2 is annotated as a pseudogene. This CDR3 has 23 amino acids. The CDR3 nucleotides are TGTGCAAGTCGCCGTGAAGGGACTAGCGGGAGGGAGGGACCACAATTCGGCTCCTACGAGCAGTACTTC. Amino acid sequence: CASRREGTSGREGPQFGSYEQYF.

The V and J genes are TRBV11-3 and TRBJ1-3; D remains unclear. Germline loops: CDR1 SGHNT, CDR2 YENEEA. The CDR3 loop spans 14 amino acids. V lost 3 bases to trimming and J lost 2 bases, with 8 bases between them. The CDR3, as DNA: TGTGCCAGCAGCTTCACGACGGCTGGAAACACCATATATTTT. This encodes CASSFTTAGNTIYF.

This clone turned up a few times. This chain connects TRBV5-1 to TRBJ1-1; D remains unclear. The CDR3 runs 13 residues. The germline V gene encodes CDR1 SGHRS and CDR2 YFSETQ. The V and J ends lost 4 bases and 1 base respectively, with 8 bases between them. CDR3 coding DNA: TGCGCCAGCAGCCTAAGACAGAACACTGAAGCTTTCTTT. It codes for CASSLRQNTEAFF.

The V and J genes are TRBV30 and TRBJ2-7; D ambiguous. Trimming left V 0 bases short and J 5 bases short, with 11 bases between. CDR3 length: 13 amino acids. Per the germline V gene, CDR1 is GTSNPN and CDR2 is SVGIG (reference sequence). The CDR3 nucleotides read TGTGCCTGGAGTGTCGACGGCAGACACGAGCAGTACTTC. As protein: CAWSVDGRHEQYF.

The chain recombines TRBV20-1 with TRBJ2-1; D is possibly TRBD1 or TRBD2 (5 bases each). The germline V gene has CDR1 DFQATT and CDR2 SNEGSKA (reference sequence). The CDR3 is 11 residues long. Trimming shortened V by 5 bases and J by 12 bases, and 14 bases separated the two germline ends. The CDR3 is CSAEGGGGQFF. In DNA, the CDR3 is TGCAGTGCTGAGGGTGGTGGGGGGCAGTTCTTC.

The rearrangement joins TRBV6-1 to TRBJ1-6, with D maybe TRBD1 (6 bases). Germline V gene data show CDR1 as MNHNS and CDR2 as SASEGT. The CDR3 runs to 14 residues. The V end was cut by 5 bases, the J end by 9 bases, with 14 bases between. The CDR3 region is CASSRNREGSPLHF. The CDR3 coding sequence is TGTGCCAGCAGTCGCAACAGGGAAGGTTCACCCCTCCACTTT.

The rearrangement uses TRBV6-5 and TRBJ2-7; D gene uncertain. The CDR3 has 13 amino acids. In germline, CDR1 is MNHEY, CDR2 SVGAGI. Trimming cost V 0 bases and J 7 bases, with 10 bases left between them. The CDR3 loop is CASSYSISGEQYF. CDR3 nucleotides: TGTGCCAGCAGTTACTCGATTTCTGGGGAGCAGTACTTC.

This clone appeared once. The V gene is TRBV5-4, the J gene TRBJ2-5; TRBD2 matches 12 bases. The germline V gene has CDR1 SGHNT and CDR2 YYREEE (reference sequence). This CDR3 contains 16 residues. After removal of 1 base from V and 1 base from J, the junction contained 2 bases not matched to a gene. The CDR3 spells CASSLILAGGQETQYF. The DNA of the CDR3 is TGTGCCAGCAGCTTGATACTAGCGGGGGGCCAAGAGACCCAGTACTTC.

The chain uses TRBV30 and TRBJ2-3, with TRBD2 matching 7 bases. The CDR3 extends over 16 amino acids. Germline loops: CDR1 GTSNPN, CDR2 SVGIG (reference sequence). The V segment lost 1 base and the J segment 2 bases; nucleotides outside the gene matches: 9. CDR3 sequence (DNA): TGTGCCTGGAGTGGGGGGAGGGAGAGCAACACAGATACGCAGTATTTT. Its protein is CAWSGGRESNTDTQYF.